Presented here are 18 T cell receptor beta chains from one specimen sequenced in a study of cytomegalovirus exposure and HLA in healthy donors. The PCR employed 60 Vbeta primers together with 13 Jbeta primers. Data came from immunoSEQ multiplex PCR; TCRdb stores just in-frame clones and leaves some out. The table shows approximately 210,000 clones, with around 86% occurring only once. The sequencing input was PBMCs. The receptors originated from a woman aged 18-35 years in good health and CMV-seronegative.

V and J are TRBV4-2 and TRBJ1-2; D not certain. CDR1 is LGHNA and CDR2 is YNFKEQ in the germline V gene. The CDR3 runs 17 residues. Trimming pared 0 bases from V and 4 bases from J, leaving 18 bases between. In DNA, the CDR3 is TGTGCCAGCAGCCAAGAAGGCGGGGTTCCAATCGGCTATGGCTACACCTTC. Translating it yields CASSQEGGVPIGYGYTF.

The genes are TRBV19 and TRBJ1-3; perhaps TRBD1 as D (5 bases). This CDR3 is 16 amino acids long. V lost 5 bases and J lost 0, with 14 bases in between. From germline, CDR1 is LNHDA and CDR2 SQIVND (reference sequence). The CDR3 loop reads CASSPRQFSSGNTIYF. CDR3 DNA sequence: TGTGCCAGTAGTCCTCGACAGTTCAGCTCTGGAAACACCATATATTTT.

The chain recombines TRBV18 with TRBJ1-4; D perhaps matches TRBD1 (6 bases). The CDR3 has 17 amino acids. The V end was cut by 3 bases, the J end by 14 bases, with 28 bases between. The germline V gene has CDR1 KGHSH and CDR2 LQKENI. CDR3 nucleotide sequence: TGTGCCAGCTCACCCGTCCCCGGACAGCCTCTTCCACCTCGGCTGTTTTTT. It encodes CASSPVPGQPLPPRLFF.

This chain uses TRBV4-3 with TRBJ1-2, with 11 bases aligning to TRBD1. This CDR3 is built from 15 residues. From germline, CDR1 is LGHNA and CDR2 YSLEER. The V gene end was trimmed by 1 base and the J gene end by 7 bases; junction bases not matched to a gene: 5. CDR3 residues: CASSQVPGQGVGYTF. DNA for the CDR3: TGCGCCAGCAGCCAAGTACCGGGACAGGGGGTTGGCTACACCTTC.

The V gene is TRBV19, the J gene TRBJ1-3; the D is unclear. This CDR3 contains 15 residues. Germline V gives CDR1 LNHDA, CDR2 SQIVND (reference sequence). The V end lost 4 bases, the J end lost 4 bases, and 14 bases lay between the germline ends. In DNA form, the CDR3 reads TGTGCCAGTAGTACCAACGGCGGCTTGGGAAACACCATATATTTT. It specifies CASSTNGGLGNTIYF.

J is TRBJ2-2 and V is TRBV12-5, with a weak D call TRBD2 (5 bases). Trimming removed 2 bases from V and 4 bases from J, with 11 bases in between. Germline CDR1 is LGHNT and CDR2 is FRNRAP. This CDR3 has 15 residues. CDR3: CASGLSAAGTGELFF. In nucleotides, the CDR3 is TGTGCTAGTGGTTTGTCCGCGGCGGGCACCGGGGAGCTGTTTTTT.

This chain's CDR3 is CATSQGAPGSPLHF. The CDR3 bases are TGTGCCACCAGCCAGGGGGCCCCAGGTTCACCCCTCCACTTT. The chain is built from TRBV28 and TRBJ1-6; 8 bases align to TRBD1. V lost 10 bases to trimming and J lost 9 bases; unmatched junction nucleotides: 11. The germline V gene has CDR1 MDHEN and CDR2 SYDVKM. The CDR3 spans 14 residues.

CDR3 residues: CASSRGAGGNTEAFF. The CDR3 bases are TGTGCCAGCTCCAGAGGCGCAGGGGGGAACACTGAAGCTTTCTTT. This chain links TRBV2 with TRBJ1-1, with 7 bases identical to TRBD1. The J segment lost 1 base and the V segment lost 8 bases, leaving 10 bases of the junction unmatched. The CDR3 length is 15 residues. In germline, CDR1 is SNHLY, CDR2 FYNNEI.

The genes are TRBV4-2 and TRBJ1-2; weak D call: TRBD1 (5 bases). The CDR3 sequence is 15 residues long. Per germline, CDR1 LGHNA and CDR2 YNFKEQ. Trimming removed 0 bases at V and 2 bases at J, with 10 bases between. CDR3 nucleotides: TGTGCCAGCAGCCAAGATCATCGGGGGAACTATGGCTACACCTTC. This gives the protein CASSQDHRGNYGYTF.

The rearrangement uses TRBV6-1 and TRBJ1-1; D possibly corresponds to TRBD1 (5 bases). Germline lookup yields CDR1 MNHNS and CDR2 SASEGT. Trimming stripped 6 bases from V and 7 bases from J, with 6 bases between. The CDR3 extends over 10 amino acids. The CDR3 sequence is CASRTVEAFF. CDR3 DNA sequence: TGTGCCAGCAGGACAGTTGAAGCTTTCTTT.

The chain employs TRBV6-5 and TRBJ2-1; 10 nucleotides match TRBD2. Germline CDR1 MNHEY, CDR2 SVGAGI. This CDR3 region has 15 residues. Trimming cost V 2 bases and J 5 bases; bases outside gene matches: 3. CDR3 sequence (DNA): TGTGCCAGCAGTTACACTAGCGGGAAACACAATGAGCAGTTCTTC. It codes for CASSYTSGKHNEQFF.

The sample holds one count of this clone. This rearrangement joins TRBV14 to TRBJ1-2, with D tentatively TRBD1 (5 bases). The CDR3 totals 15 residues. Germline V lookup: CDR1 SGHDN, CDR2 FVKESK. Trimming cost V 2 bases and J 8 bases, with 18 bases left between them. As DNA, the CDR3 is TGTGCCAGCAGCCAATTTGCAGACAGATTGGGAGGCTACACCTTC. It yields the protein CASSQFADRLGGYTF.

The chain uses TRBV5-1 and TRBJ2-2; D possibly corresponds to TRBD2 (6 bases). V was cut by 4 bases and J by 2 bases, with 15 bases left in between. Germline V gives CDR1 SGHRS, CDR2 YFSETQ. This CDR3 contains 16 residues. In nucleotides, the CDR3 is TGCGCCAGCAGCGGAGGGAAAGCTTCTAACACCGGGGAGCTGTTTTTT. It yields the protein CASSGGKASNTGELFF.

This clone was observed a few times. This chain links TRBV28 with TRBJ1-2, with a tentative D call TRBD1 (5 bases). With 5 bases removed from V and 7 bases from J, the gap between germline ends came to 11 bases. The V gene's germline CDR1 is MDHEN and CDR2 SYDVKM. CDR3 length: 12 amino acids. The DNA for the CDR3 is TGTGCCAGCAGTGGAAGGAGGGGTGGCTACACCTTC. Translating gives CASSGRRGGYTF.

This chain uses TRBV5-4 with TRBJ2-1, with a weak D call TRBD2 (5 bases). From germline, CDR1 is SGHNT and CDR2 YYREEE (reference sequence). There are 13 residues in the CDR3. Trimming left V 2 bases short and J 7 bases short, with 10 bases between. The CDR3 here is CASSFRTSNEQFF. For the CDR3, the DNA is TGTGCCAGCAGCTTCCGGACTTCGAATGAGCAGTTCTTC.

The chain couples TRBV2 to TRBJ1-5; TRBD1 matches 9 bases. CDR1 and CDR2 (germline): SNHLY, FYNNEI. The CDR3 length is 18 residues. Unmatched junction bases numbered 16, after V lost 7 bases and J lost 3 bases. The CDR3 DNA reads as TGTGCCAGCACCAGAAGGATGCCCGGGACAGGGACCAATCAGCCCCAGCATTTT. It codes for CASTRRMPGTGTNQPQHF.

For this clone: One end of the junction does not line up with germline, which may come from a read error. This sequence joins TRBV5-6 and TRBJ1-1, with TRBD1 identical over 7 bases. CDR1 and CDR2 from the germline V gene are SGHDT and YYEEEE. This CDR3 spans 14 amino acids. The CDR3 spells CTSSRRGHRTEAFF. The CDR3 nucleotides read TGTACCAGCAGTCGAAGGGGGCACCGCACTGAAGCTTTCTTT.

V and J are TRBV4-3 and TRBJ1-1; D remains ambiguous. Germline loops: CDR1 LGHNA, CDR2 YSLEER. The CDR3 sequence is 13 residues long. The V and J ends lost 1 base and 6 bases respectively, with 9 bases between them. For the CDR3, the DNA is TGCGCCAGCAGCCAAGCTGGCAGATCTGAAGCTTTCTTT. This translates into CASSQAGRSEAFF.